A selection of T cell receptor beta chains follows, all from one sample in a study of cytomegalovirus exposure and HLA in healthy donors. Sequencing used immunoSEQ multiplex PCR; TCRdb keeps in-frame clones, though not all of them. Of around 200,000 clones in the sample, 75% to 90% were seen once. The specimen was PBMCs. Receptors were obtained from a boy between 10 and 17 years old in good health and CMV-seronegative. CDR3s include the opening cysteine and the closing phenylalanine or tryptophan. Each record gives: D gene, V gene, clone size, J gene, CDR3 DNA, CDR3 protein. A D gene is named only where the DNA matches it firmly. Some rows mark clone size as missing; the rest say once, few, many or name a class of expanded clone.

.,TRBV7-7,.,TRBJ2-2,TGTGCTAGCAGTTTACTCTCGGGGGACACCGGGGAGCTGTTTTTT,CASSLLSGDTGELFF
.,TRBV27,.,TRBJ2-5,TGTGCCAGCAGATCGGTGTCTAGATTTGGCCAAGAGACCCAGTACTTC,CASRSVSRFGQETQYF
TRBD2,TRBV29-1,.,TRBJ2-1,TGCAGCGTTGCTTCGGGACTAGCGGGCTACAATGAGCAGTTCTTC,CSVASGLAGYNEQFF
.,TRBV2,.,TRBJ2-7,TGTGCCAGCAGTGATCTACCGGCCTACGAGCAGTACTTC,CASSDLPAYEQYF
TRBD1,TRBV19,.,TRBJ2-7,TGTGCCAGTGGACAGGAGATATCCTACGAGCAGTACTTC,CASGQEISYEQYF
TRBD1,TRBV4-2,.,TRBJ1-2,TGTGCCAGCAGCCAAGACGGGGACAGTGGGGTCTATGGCTACACCTTC,CASSQDGDSGVYGYTF
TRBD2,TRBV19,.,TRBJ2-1,TGTGCCAGTAGTATAGGTCCAGCGGGAGGGCTCGAGCAGTTCTTC,CASSIGPAGGLEQFF
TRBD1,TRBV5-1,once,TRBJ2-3,TGCGCCAGCAGCTTGTACAGGGGGGAAGATACGCAGTATTTT,CASSLYRGEDTQYF
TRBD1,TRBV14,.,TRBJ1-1,TGTGCCAGCAGTCGATCAGGGGGAGAGACTGAAGCTTTCTTT,CASSRSGGETEAFF
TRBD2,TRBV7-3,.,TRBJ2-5,TGTGCCAGCAGCTTAGGACTAGCGGGGGGGCAAGAGACCCAGTACTTC,CASSLGLAGGQETQYF
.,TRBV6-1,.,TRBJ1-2,TGTGCCAGCAGTGAATCGGGGTATGCGCGGGGCTACACCTTC,CASSESGYARGYTF
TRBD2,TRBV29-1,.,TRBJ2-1,TGCAGCGTTGCCCCTAGCGGGAGGCACAGTGAGCAGTTCTTC,CSVAPSGRHSEQFF
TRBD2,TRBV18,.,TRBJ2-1,TGTGCCAGCTCGCCTAGGACTAGCGGGAGTACCTACAATGAGCAGTTCTTC,CASSPRTSGSTYNEQFF
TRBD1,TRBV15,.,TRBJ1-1,TGTGCCACCAGCAGAGGGGGGACAGGGGGCCGGAACACTGAAGCTTTCTTT,CATSRGGTGGRNTEAFF
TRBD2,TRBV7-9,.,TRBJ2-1,TGTGCCAGCAGCTTAGATCTAGCGGGAGTCTATGAGCAGTTCTTC,CASSLDLAGVYEQFF
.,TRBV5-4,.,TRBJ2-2,TGTGCCAGCAGCTCGGATAATAGCGCAACGAACACCGGGGAGCTGTTTTTT,CASSSDNSATNTGELFF
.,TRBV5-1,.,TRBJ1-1,TGCGCCAGCAGCTTGGATACGAGGAACACTGAAGCTTTCTTT,CASSLDTRNTEAFF
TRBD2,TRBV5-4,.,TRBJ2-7,TGTGCCAGCAGCTTACAGCTGGGAGGGCCCTACGAGCAGTACTTC,CASSLQLGGPYEQYF
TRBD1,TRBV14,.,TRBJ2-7,TGTGCCAGCAGCCAAGGGGCCGGGACAGGGTCCTACGAGCAGTACTTC,CASSQGAGTGSYEQYF
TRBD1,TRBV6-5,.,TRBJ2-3,TGTGCCAGCAGTTTTGAGGGGGCTTTAAGAACAGATACGCAGTATTTT,CASSFEGALRTDTQYF
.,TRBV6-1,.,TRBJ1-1,TGTGCCAGCAGCTACACAGCGAACACTGAAGCTTTCTTT,CASSYTANTEAFF
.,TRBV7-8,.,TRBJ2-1,TGTGCCAGCAGCCCTAAGACTCCGTCGGATGAGCAGTTCTTC,CASSPKTPSDEQFF
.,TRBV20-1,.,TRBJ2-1,TGCAGTGCTAGTTATAGAAATGAGCAGTTCTTC,CSASYRNEQFF
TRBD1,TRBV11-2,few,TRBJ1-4,TGTGCCAGCAGTAGGGGGCAGGGGTTTGAAAAACTGTTTTTT,CASSRGQGFEKLFF
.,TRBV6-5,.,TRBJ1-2,TGTGCCAGCAGTGAAGGTCGACAATACTATGGCTACACCTTC,CASSEGRQYYGYTF
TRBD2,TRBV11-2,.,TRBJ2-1,TGTGCCAGCAGCTTACCTAGCGGGATCTACAATGAGCAGTTCTTC,CASSLPSGIYNEQFF
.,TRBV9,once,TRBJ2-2,TGTGCCAGCAGCTCGCCGACTGGGACCGGGGAGCTGTTTTTT,CASSSPTGTGELFF
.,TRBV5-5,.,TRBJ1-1,TGTGCCAGCAGCTTGGCAGGTCGTCAGCCGTTCACTGAAGCTTTCTTT,CASSLAGRQPFTEAFF
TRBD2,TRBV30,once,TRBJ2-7,TGTGCCTGGACTAGCGGGGGACTCTACGAGCAGTACTTC,CAWTSGGLYEQYF
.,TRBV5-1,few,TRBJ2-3,TGCGCCAGCAGCTTCGGCGGCACGACAGATACGCAGTATTTT,CASSFGGTTDTQYF
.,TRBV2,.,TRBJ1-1,TGTGCCAGCAGGGAACGGGACTTTAACACTGAAGCTTTCTTT,CASRERDFNTEAFF
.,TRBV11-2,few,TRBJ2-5,TGTGCCAGCAGCACGCAGCAGGGCCAAGAGACCCAGTACTTC,CASSTQQGQETQYF
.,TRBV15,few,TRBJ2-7,TGTGCCACCAGCAGGACAGGTGGCTCCTACGAGCAGTACTTC,CATSRTGGSYEQYF
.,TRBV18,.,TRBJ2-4,TGTGCCAGCTCACGAGTTCCCTCTCCGAGTAAGAACATTCAGTACTTC,CASSRVPSPSKNIQYF
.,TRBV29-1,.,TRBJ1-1,TGCAGCGTTGCCGGACAGAACACTGAAGCTTTCTTT,CSVAGQNTEAFF
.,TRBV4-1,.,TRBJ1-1,TGCGCCAGCAGCCAAGGTGGGGGCATGAACACTGAAGCTTTCTTT,CASSQGGGMNTEAFF
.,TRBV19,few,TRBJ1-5,TGTGCCAGTAGTACCAGGGAGGGTCAGCCCCAGCATTTT,CASSTREGQPQHF
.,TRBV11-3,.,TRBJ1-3,TGTGCCAGCAGGACGTACAGGGACCCCTCTGGAAACACCATATATTTT,CASRTYRDPSGNTIYF
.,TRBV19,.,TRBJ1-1,TGTGCCAGTAGGGGGACACGGATGAACACTGAAGCTTTCTTT,CASRGTRMNTEAFF
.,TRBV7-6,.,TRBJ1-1,TGTGCCAGCAGCTTAGTGCCAGAAGATAAAGCTTTCTTT,CASSLVPEDKAFF
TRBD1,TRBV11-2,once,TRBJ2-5,TGTGCCAGCAGCTTACGGCCGGGACAGTTAACACAAGAGACCCAGTACTTC,CASSLRPGQLTQETQYF
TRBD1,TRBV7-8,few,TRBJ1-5,TGTGCCAGCAGCTTACAAAGGGGGCCAAGCAATCAGCCCCAGCATTTT,CASSLQRGPSNQPQHF
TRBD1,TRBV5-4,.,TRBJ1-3,TGTGCCAGCAAGCAGGGGGTTGAGGTAGACGGAAACACCATATATTTT,CASKQGVEVDGNTIYF
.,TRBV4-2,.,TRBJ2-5,TGTGCCAGCAGCCAAGTAGGACAGCGAGGGGAGACCCAGTACTTC,CASSQVGQRGETQYF
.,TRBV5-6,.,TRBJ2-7,TGTGCCAGCAGCTTGTGGTCACTTTACGAGCAGTACTTC,CASSLWSLYEQYF
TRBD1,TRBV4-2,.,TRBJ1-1,TGTGCCAGCAGCCCCGACAGGGTGAACACTGAAGCTTTCTTT,CASSPDRVNTEAFF